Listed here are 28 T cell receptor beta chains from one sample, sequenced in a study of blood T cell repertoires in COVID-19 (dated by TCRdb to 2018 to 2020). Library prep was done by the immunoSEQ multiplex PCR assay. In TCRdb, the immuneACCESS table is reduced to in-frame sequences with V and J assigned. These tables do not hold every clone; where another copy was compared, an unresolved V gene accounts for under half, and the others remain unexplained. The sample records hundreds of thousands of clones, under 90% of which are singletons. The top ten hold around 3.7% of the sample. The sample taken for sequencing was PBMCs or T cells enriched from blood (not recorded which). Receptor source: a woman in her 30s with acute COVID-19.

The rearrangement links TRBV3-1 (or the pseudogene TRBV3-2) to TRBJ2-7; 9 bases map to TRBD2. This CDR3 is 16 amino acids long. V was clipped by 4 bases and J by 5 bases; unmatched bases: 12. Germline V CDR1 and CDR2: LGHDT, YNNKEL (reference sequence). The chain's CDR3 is CASSPGFSGGFDEQYF. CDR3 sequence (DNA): TGTGCCAGCAGCCCAGGATTTAGCGGGGGATTCGACGAGCAGTACTTC.

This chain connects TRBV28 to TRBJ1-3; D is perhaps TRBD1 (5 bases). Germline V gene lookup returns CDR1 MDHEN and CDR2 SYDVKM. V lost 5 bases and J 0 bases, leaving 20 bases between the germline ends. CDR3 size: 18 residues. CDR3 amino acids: CASSPLGRFSTSGNTIYF. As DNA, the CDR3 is TGTGCCAGCAGTCCACTGGGGCGGTTCAGCACCTCTGGAAACACCATATATTTT.

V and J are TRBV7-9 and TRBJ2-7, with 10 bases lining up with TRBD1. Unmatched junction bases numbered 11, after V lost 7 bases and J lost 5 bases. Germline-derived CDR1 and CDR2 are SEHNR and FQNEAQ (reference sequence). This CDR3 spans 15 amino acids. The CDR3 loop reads CASTTLDRGPDEQYF. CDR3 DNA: TGTGCCAGCACCACACTCGACAGGGGGCCCGACGAGCAGTACTTC.

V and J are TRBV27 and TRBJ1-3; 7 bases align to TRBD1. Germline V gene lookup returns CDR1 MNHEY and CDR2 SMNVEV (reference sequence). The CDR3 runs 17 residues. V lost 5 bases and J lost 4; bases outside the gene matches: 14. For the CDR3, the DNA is TGTGCCAGCAGTCCGGGACAGTTTAGATACTCCGGAAACACCATATATTTT. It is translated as CASSPGQFRYSGNTIYF.

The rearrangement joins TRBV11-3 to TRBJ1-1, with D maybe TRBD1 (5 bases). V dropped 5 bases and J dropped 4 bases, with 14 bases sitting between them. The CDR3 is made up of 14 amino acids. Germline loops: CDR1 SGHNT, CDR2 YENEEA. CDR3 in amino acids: CASSRGVEGTEAFF. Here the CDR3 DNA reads TGTGCCAGCAGCCGGGGGGTTGAGGGCACTGAAGCTTTCTTT.

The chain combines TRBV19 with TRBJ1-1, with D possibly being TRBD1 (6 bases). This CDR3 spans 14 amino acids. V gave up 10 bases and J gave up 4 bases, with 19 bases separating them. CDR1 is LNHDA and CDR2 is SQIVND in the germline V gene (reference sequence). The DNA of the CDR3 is TGTGCCACTATTCCCTTGGGGGGGGCCACTGAAGCTTTCTTT. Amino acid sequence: CATIPLGGATEAFF.

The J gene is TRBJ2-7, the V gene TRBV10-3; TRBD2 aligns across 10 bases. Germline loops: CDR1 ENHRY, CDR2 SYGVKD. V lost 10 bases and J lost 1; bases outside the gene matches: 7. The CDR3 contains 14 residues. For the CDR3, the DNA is TGTGCCACGCAAACTAGCGGGGAGTCCTACGAGCAGTACTTC. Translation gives CATQTSGESYEQYF.

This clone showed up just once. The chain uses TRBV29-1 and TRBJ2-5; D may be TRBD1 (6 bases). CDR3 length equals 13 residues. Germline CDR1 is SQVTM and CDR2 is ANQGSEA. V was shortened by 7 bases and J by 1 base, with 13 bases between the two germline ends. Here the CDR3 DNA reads TGCAGCGCTGGGGACATTCGCCAAGAGACCCAGTACTTC. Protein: CSAGDIRQETQYF.

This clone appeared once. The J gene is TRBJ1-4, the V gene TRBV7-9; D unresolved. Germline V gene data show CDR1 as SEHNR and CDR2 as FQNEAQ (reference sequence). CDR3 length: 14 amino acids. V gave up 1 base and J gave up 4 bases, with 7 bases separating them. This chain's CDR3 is CASSLEERNEKLFF. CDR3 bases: TGTGCCAGCAGCTTAGAAGAGCGTAATGAAAAACTGTTTTTT.

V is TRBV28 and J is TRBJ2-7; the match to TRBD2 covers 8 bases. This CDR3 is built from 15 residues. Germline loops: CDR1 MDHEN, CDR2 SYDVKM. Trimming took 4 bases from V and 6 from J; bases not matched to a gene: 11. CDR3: CASSSEGGGMFEQYF. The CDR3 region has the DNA TGTGCCAGCAGTTCAGAGGGCGGGGGGATGTTCGAGCAGTACTTC.

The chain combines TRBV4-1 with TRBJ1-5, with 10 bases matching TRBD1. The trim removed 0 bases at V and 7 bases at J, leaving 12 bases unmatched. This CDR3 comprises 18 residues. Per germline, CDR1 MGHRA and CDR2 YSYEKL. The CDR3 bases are TGCGCCAGCAGCCAAGAACAGGGGACAGGGGCCCTTTCGCAGCCCCAGCATTTT. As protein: CASSQEQGTGALSQPQHF.

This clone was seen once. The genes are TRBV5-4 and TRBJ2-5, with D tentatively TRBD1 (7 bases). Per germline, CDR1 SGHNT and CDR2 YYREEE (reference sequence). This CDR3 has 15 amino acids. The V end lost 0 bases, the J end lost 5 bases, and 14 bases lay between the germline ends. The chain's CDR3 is CASSLGPGGFETQYF. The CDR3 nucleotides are TGTGCCAGCAGCTTGGGACCAGGGGGGTTTGAGACCCAGTACTTC.

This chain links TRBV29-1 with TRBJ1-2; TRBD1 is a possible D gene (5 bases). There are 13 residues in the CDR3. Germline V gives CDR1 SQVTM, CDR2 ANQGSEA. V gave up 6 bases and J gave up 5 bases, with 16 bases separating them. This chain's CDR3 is CSVAGTANYGYTF. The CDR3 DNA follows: TGCAGCGTCGCCGGGACTGCCAATTATGGCTACACCTTC.

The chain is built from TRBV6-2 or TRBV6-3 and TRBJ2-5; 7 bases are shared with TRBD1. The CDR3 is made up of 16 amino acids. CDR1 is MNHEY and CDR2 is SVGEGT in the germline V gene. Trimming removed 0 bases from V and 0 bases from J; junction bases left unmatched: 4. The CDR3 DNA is TGTGCCAGCAGTTACTCGACAGGGTGGAACCAAGAGACCCAGTACTTC. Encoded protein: CASSYSTGWNQETQYF.

For the CDR3, the DNA is TGTGCCAGCAGCTTAGGGCCCCCCGGGGGAAGCAATCAGCCCCAGCATTTT. It translates to CASSLGPPGGSNQPQHF. The V and J genes are TRBV7-2 and TRBJ1-5; TRBD1 might be the D (5 bases). Trimming cost V 1 base and J 1 base, with 14 bases left between them. In germline, CDR1 is SGHTA, CDR2 FQGNSA. CDR3 length equals 17 residues.

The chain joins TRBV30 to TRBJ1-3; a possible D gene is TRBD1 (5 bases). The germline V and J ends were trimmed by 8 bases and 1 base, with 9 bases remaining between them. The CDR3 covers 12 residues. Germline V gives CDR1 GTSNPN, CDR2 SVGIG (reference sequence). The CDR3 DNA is TGTGCCCTGGGGGGGTCTGGAAACACCATATATTTT. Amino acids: CALGGSGNTIYF. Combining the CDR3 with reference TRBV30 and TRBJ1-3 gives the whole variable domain SQTIHQWPATLVQPVGSPLSLECTVEGTSNPNLYWYRQAAGRGLQLLFYSVGIGQISSEVPQNLSASRPQDRQFILSSKKLLLSDSGFYLCALGGSGNTIYFGEGSWLTVV.

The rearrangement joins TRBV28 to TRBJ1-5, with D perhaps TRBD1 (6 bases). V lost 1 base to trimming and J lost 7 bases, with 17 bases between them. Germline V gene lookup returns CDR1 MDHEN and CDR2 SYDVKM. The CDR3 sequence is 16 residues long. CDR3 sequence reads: CASSLLSRTVWQPQHF. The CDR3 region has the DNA TGTGCCAGCAGTTTATTATCCCGGACAGTATGGCAGCCCCAGCATTTT.

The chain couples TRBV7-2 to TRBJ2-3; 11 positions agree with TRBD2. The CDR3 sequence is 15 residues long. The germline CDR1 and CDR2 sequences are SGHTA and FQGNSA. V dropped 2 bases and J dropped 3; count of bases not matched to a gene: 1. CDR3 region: CASSLLAGGTDTQYF. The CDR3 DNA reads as TGTGCCAGCAGCTTACTAGCGGGGGGTACAGATACGCAGTATTTT.

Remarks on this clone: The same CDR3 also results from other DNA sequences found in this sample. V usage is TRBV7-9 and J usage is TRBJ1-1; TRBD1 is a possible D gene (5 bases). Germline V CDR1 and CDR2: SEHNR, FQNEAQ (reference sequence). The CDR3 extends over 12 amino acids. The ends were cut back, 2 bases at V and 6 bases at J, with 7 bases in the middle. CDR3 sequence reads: CASSLRGAEAFF. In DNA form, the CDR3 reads TGTGCCAGCAGCTTAAGGGGTGCTGAAGCTTTCTTT.

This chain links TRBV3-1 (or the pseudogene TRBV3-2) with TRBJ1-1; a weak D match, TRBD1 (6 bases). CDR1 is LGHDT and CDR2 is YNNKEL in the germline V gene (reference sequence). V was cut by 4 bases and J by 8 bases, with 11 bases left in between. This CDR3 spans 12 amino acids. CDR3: CASSPRTEEAFF. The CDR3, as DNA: TGTGCCAGCAGCCCCAGGACAGAAGAAGCTTTCTTT.

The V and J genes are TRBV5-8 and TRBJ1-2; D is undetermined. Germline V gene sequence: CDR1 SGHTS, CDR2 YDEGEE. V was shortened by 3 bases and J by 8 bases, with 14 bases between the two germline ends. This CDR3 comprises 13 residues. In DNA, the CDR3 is TGTGCCAGCAGCTCCGGCCCAAGCGGGGGCTACACCTTC. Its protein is CASSSGPSGGYTF. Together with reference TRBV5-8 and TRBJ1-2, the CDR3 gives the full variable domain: EAGVTQSPTHLIKTRGQQATLRCSPISGHTSVYWYQQALGLGLQFLLWYDEGEERNRGNFPPRFSGRQFPNYSSELNVNALELEDSALYLCASSSGPSGGYTFGSGTRLTVV.

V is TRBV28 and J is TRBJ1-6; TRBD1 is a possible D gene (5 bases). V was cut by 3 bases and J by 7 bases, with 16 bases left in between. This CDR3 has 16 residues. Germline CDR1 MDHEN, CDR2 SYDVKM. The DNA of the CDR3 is TGTGCCAGCAGTTTCCCCCAGGGCGGCAGAAATTCACCCCTCCACTTT. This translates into CASSFPQGGRNSPLHF. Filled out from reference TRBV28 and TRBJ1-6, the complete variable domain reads DVKVTQSSRYLVKRTGEKVFLECVQDMDHENMFWYRQDPGLGLRLIYFSYDVKMKEKGDIPEGYSVSREKKERFSLILESASTNQTSMYLCASSFPQGGRNSPLHFGNGTRLTVT.

CDR3 region: CASSSYSTGQLQPQHF. CDR3 in DNA: TGTGCCAGCAGTTCCTACTCCACCGGACAGCTTCAGCCCCAGCATTTT. The chain combines TRBV6-5 with TRBJ1-5; D possibly corresponds to TRBD1 (6 bases). CDR1 is MNHEY, CDR2 SVGAGI, per germline. Trimming removed 4 bases from V and 6 bases from J, with 19 bases in between. The CDR3 extends over 16 amino acids.

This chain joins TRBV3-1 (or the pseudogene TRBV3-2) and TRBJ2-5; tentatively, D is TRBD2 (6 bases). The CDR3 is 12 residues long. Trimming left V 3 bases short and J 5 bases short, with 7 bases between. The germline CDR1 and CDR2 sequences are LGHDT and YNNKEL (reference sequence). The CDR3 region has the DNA TGTGCCAGCAGCCATCTAGCGGAGACCCAGTACTTC. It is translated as CASSHLAETQYF.

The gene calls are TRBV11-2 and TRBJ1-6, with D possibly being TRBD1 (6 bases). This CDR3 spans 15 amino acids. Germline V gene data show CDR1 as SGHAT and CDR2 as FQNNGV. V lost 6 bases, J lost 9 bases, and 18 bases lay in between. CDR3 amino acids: CASSLFQGRRSPLHF. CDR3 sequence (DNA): TGTGCCAGCAGTCTTTTTCAGGGGCGGCGTTCACCCCTCCACTTT.

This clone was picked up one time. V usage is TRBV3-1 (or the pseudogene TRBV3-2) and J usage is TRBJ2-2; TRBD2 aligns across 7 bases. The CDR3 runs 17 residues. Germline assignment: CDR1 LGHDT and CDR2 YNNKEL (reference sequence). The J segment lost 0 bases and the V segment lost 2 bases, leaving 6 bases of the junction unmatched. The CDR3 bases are TGTGCCAGCAGCCAATTTGGGGAGGGACCGAACACCGGGGAGCTGTTTTTT. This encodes CASSQFGEGPNTGELFF.

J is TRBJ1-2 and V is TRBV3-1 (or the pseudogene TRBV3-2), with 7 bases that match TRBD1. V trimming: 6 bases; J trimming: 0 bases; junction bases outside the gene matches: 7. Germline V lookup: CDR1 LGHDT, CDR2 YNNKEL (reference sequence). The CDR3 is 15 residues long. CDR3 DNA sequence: TGTGCCAGCAGTCCCCGGGACAGCGCTAACTATGGCTACACCTTC. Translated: CASSPRDSANYGYTF.

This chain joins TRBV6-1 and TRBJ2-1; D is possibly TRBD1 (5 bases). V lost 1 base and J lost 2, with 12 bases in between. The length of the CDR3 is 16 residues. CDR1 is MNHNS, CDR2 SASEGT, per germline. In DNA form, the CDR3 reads TGTGCCAGCAGTGAAGTCTGGGCAGGGCCCTACAATGAGCAGTTCTTC. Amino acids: CASSEVWAGPYNEQFF.